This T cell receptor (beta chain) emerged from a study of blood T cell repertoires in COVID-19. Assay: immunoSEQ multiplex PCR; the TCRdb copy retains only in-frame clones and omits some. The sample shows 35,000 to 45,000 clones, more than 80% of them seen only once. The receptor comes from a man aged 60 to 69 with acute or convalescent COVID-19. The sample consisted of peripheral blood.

The CDR3 loop reads CASPPGQSYSNQPQHF. CDR3 DNA sequence: TGTGCCAGCCCTCCAGGACAGAGCTATAGCAATCAGCCCCAGCATTTT. The gene calls are TRBV28 and TRBJ1-5, with TRBD1 as a possible D gene (6 bases). The CDR3 is 16 amino acids. Trimming shortened V by 8 bases and J by 0 bases, and 17 bases separated the two germline ends. Germline V CDR1 and CDR2: MDHEN, SYDVKM.